The T cell receptor (beta chain) under discussion was sequenced for a study of OX40 agonist ivuxolimab in advanced cancers. A note on the overall study: Ivuxolimab, which targeted the costimulatory receptor OX40 (CD134), was an agonistic, fully human IgG2 monoclonal antibody. The point of sequencing TCRbeta in the periphery was to test whether ivuxolimab changed TCR sequence diversity and drove clonal T-cell expansion. Prior anti-PD-1, anti-PD-L1 or anti-CTLA-4 therapy was permitted, and 40% to 50% of dose-escalation patients had received checkpoint inhibitors. The paper describes the monotherapy dose-escalation part (N = 52 patients) of the phase I trial of ivuxolimab. Partial responses occurred in three dose-escalation patients, of whom one had hepatocellular carcinoma and two had cutaneous melanoma. In the dose-escalation cohort, 82.7% of patients were male, and the mean age was approximately 64 years, with a range of roughly 20 to 85. Among the 50 to 55 dose-escalation patients, approximately 20 had hepatocellular carcinoma, roughly 15 melanoma, 9 renal cell carcinoma and 9 head and neck cancer. Intravenous ivuxolimab was administered to patients every 2 weeks at six dose levels: 0.01, 0.1, 0.3, 1.5, 3 and 10 mg/kg.

The table lists this clone with a few counts. The antigen it binds to is not known. Nothing much larger sits one base from this clone, and base qualities are not available. The CDR3 has 17 amino acids, counting the end cysteine and phenylalanine. Only the CDR3 part of the read is kept: 51 bases, read in frame from the first base. For CDR1 and CDR2, the germline V gene lists SGHDT and YYEEEE. At the junction V is shortened by 4 bases and J by 11 bases; bases outside the gene matches: 13. Study-wide findings and limitations: At doses of 0.1 to 3.0 mg/kg, clonal expansion of both CD4+ and CD8+ T cells in blood was seen between baseline and week 6. After ivuxolimab, CD8+ T cells had more expanded clones than CD4+ T cells on average. In partial responders in the 0.1-3.0 mg/kg groups, normalized peripheral clonal expansion was found to be among the lowest, especially among CD8+ T cells. The antigen specificity of the clonally expanded peripheral T cells was not determined. Low levels of normalized T-cell clonal expansion were also seen in some nonresponding patients.

The trial excluded patients who had a history of autoimmune disease or who were on systemic immunosuppression. In every dose cohort, peripheral blood was drawn for TCR sequencing at baseline, cycle 4 day 1, and cycle 7 day 1. Samples were obtained from an open-label, multicenter, first-in-human phase I dose-escalation trial of ivuxolimab. Adults with locally advanced or metastatic head and neck squamous cell, hepatocellular, melanoma or renal cell carcinoma were enrolled in the trial. Before TCR sequencing, CD4+ and CD8+ T cells were separately sorted from peripheral blood. To sequence the TCRbeta CDR3 region, genomic DNA was isolated from the sorted cells. The immunoSEQ Assay was used to sequence the TCRbeta CDR3 regions. This immuneACCESS table, as held by TCRdb, lists in-frame sequences with V and J called but not all clones. Of the missing ones, under half trace to an unresolved V gene in checked studies; the others have no known cause. In all, the sample holds about 36,000 clones, and around 80% of those were seen once. 20% to 25% of the sample lies in the top ten.

The TCR was taken from an adult with an advanced solid tumor such as melanoma, head and neck, liver or kidney cancer. Recombination linked TRBV5-6 to TRBJ2-3; 16 central bases correspond to TRBD2. This specimen consisted of CD4+ or CD8+ T cells sorted from blood, obtained in a trial of the OX40 agonist ivuxolimab. The CDR3: CASSPAGTSGRARGQYF. The DNA sequence is TGTGCCAGCAGCCCCGCCGGGACTAGCGGGAGGGCCAGGGGGCAGTATTTT.